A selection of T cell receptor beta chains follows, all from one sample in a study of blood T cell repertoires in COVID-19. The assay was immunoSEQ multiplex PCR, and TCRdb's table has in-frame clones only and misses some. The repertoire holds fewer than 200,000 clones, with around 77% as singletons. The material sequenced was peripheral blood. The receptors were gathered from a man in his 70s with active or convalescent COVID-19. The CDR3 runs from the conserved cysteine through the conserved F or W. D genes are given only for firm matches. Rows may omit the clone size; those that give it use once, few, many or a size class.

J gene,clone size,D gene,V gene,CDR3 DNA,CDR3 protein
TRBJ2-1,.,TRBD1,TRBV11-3,TGTGCCAGCAGCGTAGGCCCGGGACAGGGGGATAATGAGCAGTTCTTC,CASSVGPGQGDNEQFF
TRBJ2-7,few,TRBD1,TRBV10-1,TGCGCCAGCAGCTCCGGGACAGGGATTAACGAGCAGTACTTC,CASSSGTGINEQYF
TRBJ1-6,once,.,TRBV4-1,TGCGCCAGCAGCCAAGATCTCCGGGGTCAAGGGGGTTCACCCCTCCACTTT,CASSQDLRGQGGSPLHF
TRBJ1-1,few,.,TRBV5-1,TGCGCCAGCAGCTTCTCTTACGACAGGAACACTGAAGCTTTCTTT,CASSFSYDRNTEAFF
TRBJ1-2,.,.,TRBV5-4,TGTGCCAGCAGCCAAACAGGCCCGGTGGGGTATGGCTACACCTTC,CASSQTGPVGYGYTF
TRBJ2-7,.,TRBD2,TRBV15,TGTGCCACCAGCAGAGATCCCCCAGCGGGGAGGTACGAGCAGTACTTC,CATSRDPPAGRYEQYF
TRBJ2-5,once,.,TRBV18,TGTGCCAGCTCACCACAGGGGGAAGGAGAGACCCAGTACTTC,CASSPQGEGETQYF
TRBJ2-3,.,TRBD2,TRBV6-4,TGTGCCACCGATAGCGGGAGGGCCGGAGATACGCAGTATTTT,CATDSGRAGDTQYF
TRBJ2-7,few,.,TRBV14,TGTGCCAGCAGCCAAGAGAGCGAGCAGTACTTC,CASSQESEQYF
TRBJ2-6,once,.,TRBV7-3,TGTGCCAGCAGCTCCCGCTCTGGGGCCAACGTCCTGACTTTC,CASSSRSGANVLTF
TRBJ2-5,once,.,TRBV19,TGTGCCAGTAGTAGAGTAGGGGATCTAGGGGCCCAGTACTTC,CASSRVGDLGAQYF
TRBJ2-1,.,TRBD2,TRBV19,TGTGCCAGTAGTCTCCAAGCGGGAGTCGATGAGCAGTTCTTC,CASSLQAGVDEQFF
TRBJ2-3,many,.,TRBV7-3,TGTGCCAGCAGCCCGCTCGGGGTAGCCCCCACAGATACGCAGTATTTT,CASSPLGVAPTDTQYF
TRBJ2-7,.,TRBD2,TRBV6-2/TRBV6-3,TGTGCCAGCAGTTTAAGCGGGGGGGTCTATTCCTACGAGCAGTACTTC,CASSLSGGVYSYEQYF
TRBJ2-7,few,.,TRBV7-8,TGTGCCAGCAGCTTAAGGCAGGGGTTCGGCGACGAGCAGTACTTC,CASSLRQGFGDEQYF
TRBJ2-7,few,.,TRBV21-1,TGTGCCAGCAGAGGGGACAGAGCCTACGAGCAGTACTTC,CASRGDRAYEQYF
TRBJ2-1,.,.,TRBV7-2,TGTGCCAGCAGCCCCGGGACTCGCTACAATGAGCAGTTCTTC,CASSPGTRYNEQFF
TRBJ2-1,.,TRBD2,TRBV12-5,TGTGCTAGTGGCCCGGTCCGGGACTACTCCTACAATGAGCAGTTCTTC,CASGPVRDYSYNEQFF
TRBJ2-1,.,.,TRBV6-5,TGTGCCAGCAGTCTGGGGGGGCCCGGCTACAATGAGCAGTTCTTC,CASSLGGPGYNEQFF
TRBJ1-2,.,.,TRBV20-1,TGCAGTGCTAGTGCGCGTCACGGTGGCTACACCTTC,CSASARHGGYTF
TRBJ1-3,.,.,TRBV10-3,TGTGCCATCGGGTATGGGGCCAACTCTGGAAACACCATATATTTT,CAIGYGANSGNTIYF
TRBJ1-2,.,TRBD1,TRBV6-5,TGTGCCAGCAGTTACTTAAACCGACAGGGAAGCTATGGCTACACCTTC,CASSYLNRQGSYGYTF
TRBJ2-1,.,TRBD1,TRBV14,TGTGCCAGCAGCCAACCGGGACAGGTCGTTTACAATGAGCAGTTCTTC,CASSQPGQVVYNEQFF
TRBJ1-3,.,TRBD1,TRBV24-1,TGTGCCCCGGGCCTGGGACAGGGGGCTTCGACCGGAAACACCATATATTTT,CAPGLGQGASTGNTIYF
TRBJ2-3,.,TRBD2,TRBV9,TGTGCCAGCAGTGTAGGACTAGCGGGAGGACCAGATACGCAGTATTTT,CASSVGLAGGPDTQYF
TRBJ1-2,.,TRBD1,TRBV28,TGTGCCACAAGACAGGGGCGGTATGGCTACACCTTC,CATRQGRYGYTF
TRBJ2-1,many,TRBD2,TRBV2,TGTGCCAGCAGTGGGGAAGCGGGGGCCCCGGGGGGGAATGAGCAGTTCTTC,CASSGEAGAPGGNEQFF
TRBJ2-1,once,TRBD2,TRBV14,TGTGCCAGCAGCCAAGCCAGCGGGGGATTCAATGAGCAGTTCTTC,CASSQASGGFNEQFF
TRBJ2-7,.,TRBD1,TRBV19,TGTGCCAGTATACAAGGGGACAGATCCTACGAGCAGTACTTC,CASIQGDRSYEQYF
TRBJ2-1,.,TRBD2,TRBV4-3,TGCGCCAGCAGCCAAGACATTCCTTTGCGGGGGGGTTACAATGAGCAGTTCTTC,CASSQDIPLRGGYNEQFF
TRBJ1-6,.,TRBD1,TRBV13,TGTGCCAGCAGGATAGGGGGCGGCTCACCCCTCCACTTT,CASRIGGGSPLHF
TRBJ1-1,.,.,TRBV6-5,TGTGCCAGCAGGACAGTTACTGAAGCTTTCTTT,CASRTVTEAFF
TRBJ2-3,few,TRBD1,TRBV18,TGTGCCAGCTCACCGGCAGGGGGCCGGGCAGATACGCAGTATTTT,CASSPAGGRADTQYF
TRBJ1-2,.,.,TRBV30,TGTGCCTGGAGTCTCTCAGGTTATGGCTACACCTTC,CAWSLSGYGYTF
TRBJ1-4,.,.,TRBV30,TGTGCCTGGAGTACGGAGGGTGAAAAACTGTTTTTT,CAWSTEGEKLFF
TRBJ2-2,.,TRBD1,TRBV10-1,TGCGCCGCCCTGGGACAGGGGGAAGACGGGGAGCTGTTTTTT,CAALGQGEDGELFF
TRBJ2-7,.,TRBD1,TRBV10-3,TGTGCCATCAGCTCAAGTACCGGGACAGGGAAAGTGTACGAGCAGTACTTC,CAISSSTGTGKVYEQYF
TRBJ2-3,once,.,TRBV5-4,TGTGCCAGCAGCTTCTCGGAGCTTCTCACAGATACGCAGTATTTT,CASSFSELLTDTQYF
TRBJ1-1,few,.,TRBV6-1,TGTGCCAGCAGTGAACGGGAGGGGCGGGCAGCTTTCTTT,CASSEREGRAAFF
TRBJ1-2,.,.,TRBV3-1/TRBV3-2,TGTGCCAGCAGCCAAGTCCCAGGGTACAACTATGGCTACACCTTC,CASSQVPGYNYGYTF
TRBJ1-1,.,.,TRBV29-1,TGCAGCGTTGACAGGGGATACGGCACTGAAGCTTTCTTT,CSVDRGYGTEAFF
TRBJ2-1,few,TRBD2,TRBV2,TGTGCCAGCACCATGCTAGCGGGGGGCCTCCGATCCTTCTACAATGAGCAGTTCTTC,CASTMLAGGLRSFYNEQFF
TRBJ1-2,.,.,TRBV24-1,TGTGCCACCAGTGGCCCTGGACAGAGCTATGGCTACACCTTC,CATSGPGQSYGYTF
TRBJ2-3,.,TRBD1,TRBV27,TGTGCCAGCAGTCCACACAGGGGAAACGTACCAGATACGCAGTATTTT,CASSPHRGNVPDTQYF
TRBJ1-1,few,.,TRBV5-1,TGCGCCAGCAGCTTGGATACTTTCGGGGCGGGGACTGAAGCTTTCTTT,CASSLDTFGAGTEAFF
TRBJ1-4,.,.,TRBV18,TGTGCCAGCTCACCCCACCAGGGGATTAATGAAAAACTGTTTTTT,CASSPHQGINEKLFF
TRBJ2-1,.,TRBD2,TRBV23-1,TGCGCCAGCAGTCAGCGCCAATGCGAGACTAGCGGGAGGACGAGCTCCTACAATGAGCAGTTCTTC,CASSQRQCETSGRTSSYNEQFF
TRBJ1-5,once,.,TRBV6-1,TGTGCCAGCAGTCGCCAGGGCAATCAGCCCCAGCATTTT,CASSRQGNQPQHF
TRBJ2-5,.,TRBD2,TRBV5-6,TGTGCCAGCTCTCTATTAGGGAGGGAAGAGACCCAGTACTTC,CASSLLGREETQYF
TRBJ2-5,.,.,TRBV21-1,TGTGCCAGCAGCAAAGCACCAATTGGCCCGACCCAGTACTTC,CASSKAPIGPTQYF
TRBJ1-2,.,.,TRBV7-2,TGTGCCAGCAGCTTAGTTTATGGGGGGGCGCGTGATGGCTACACCTTC,CASSLVYGGARDGYTF
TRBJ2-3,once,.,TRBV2,TGTGCCAGCAGTGAAGCGGGGACTCATACGCAGTATTTT,CASSEAGTHTQYF
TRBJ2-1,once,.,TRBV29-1,TGCAGCGCCACCAAAGAGACAGCGCGGCAGTTCTTC,CSATKETARQFF
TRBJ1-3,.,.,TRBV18,TGTGCCAGCTCACCACCGATCGGAGTGACTGGAAACACCATATATTTT,CASSPPIGVTGNTIYF
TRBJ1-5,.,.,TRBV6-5,TGTGCCAGCAGTTACTCCTACAGGGTTGGTCAGCCCCAGCATTTT,CASSYSYRVGQPQHF
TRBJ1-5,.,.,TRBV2,TGTGCCAGCAATCCACAGCTCAATCAGCCCCAGCATTTT,CASNPQLNQPQHF
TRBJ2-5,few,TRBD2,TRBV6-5,TGTGCCAGCGGAAAGGGACTAGTCCAAGAGACCCAGTACTTC,CASGKGLVQETQYF
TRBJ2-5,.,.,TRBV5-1,TGCGCCAGCAGCTTTAGCGTAACCATCCAAGAGACCCAGTACTTC,CASSFSVTIQETQYF
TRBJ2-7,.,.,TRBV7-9,TGTGCCAGCAGCCATCCTAGGAAAGAGGGCGGCTACGAGCAGTACTTC,CASSHPRKEGGYEQYF
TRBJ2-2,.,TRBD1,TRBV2,TGTGCCAGCAGGGGGACAGTGAACACCGGGGAGCTGTTTTTT,CASRGTVNTGELFF